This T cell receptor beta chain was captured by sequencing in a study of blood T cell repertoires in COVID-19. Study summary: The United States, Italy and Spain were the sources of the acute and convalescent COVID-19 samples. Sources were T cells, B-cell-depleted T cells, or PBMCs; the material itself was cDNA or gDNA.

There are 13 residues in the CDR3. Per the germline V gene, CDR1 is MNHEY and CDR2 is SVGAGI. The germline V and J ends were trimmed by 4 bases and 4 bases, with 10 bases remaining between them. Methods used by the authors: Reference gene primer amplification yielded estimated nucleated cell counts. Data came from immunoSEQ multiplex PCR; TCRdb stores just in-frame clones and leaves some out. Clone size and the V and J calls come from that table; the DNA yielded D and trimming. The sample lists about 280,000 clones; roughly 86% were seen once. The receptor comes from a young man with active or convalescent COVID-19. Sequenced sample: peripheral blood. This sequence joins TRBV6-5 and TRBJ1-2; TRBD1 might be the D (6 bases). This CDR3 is CASSSGAIYGYTF. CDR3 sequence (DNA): TGTGCCAGCAGTTCAGGGGCGATCTATGGCTACACCTTC.